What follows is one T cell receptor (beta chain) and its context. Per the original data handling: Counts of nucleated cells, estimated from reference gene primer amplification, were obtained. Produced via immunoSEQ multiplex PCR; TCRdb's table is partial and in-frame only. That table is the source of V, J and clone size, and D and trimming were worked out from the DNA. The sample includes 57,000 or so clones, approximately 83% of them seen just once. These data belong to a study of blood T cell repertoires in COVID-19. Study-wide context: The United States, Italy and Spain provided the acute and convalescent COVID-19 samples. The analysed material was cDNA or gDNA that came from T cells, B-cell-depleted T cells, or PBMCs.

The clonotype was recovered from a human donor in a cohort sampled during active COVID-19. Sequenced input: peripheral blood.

The CDR3 region has the DNA TGTGCCAGTAGTATCAGGACAGGGTTCGTAGTCCAGTCCAATGAGCAGTTCTTC. It is translated as CASSIRTGFVVQSNEQFF. The V gene is TRBV19, the J gene TRBJ2-1, with 8 bases fitting TRBD1. V was clipped by 3 bases and J by 6 bases; unmatched bases: 16. The CDR3 totals 18 residues. Germline CDR1 LNHDA, CDR2 SQIVND (reference sequence).